The 26 T cell receptor beta chains reported below all come from one sample, sequenced in a study of response to subunit inactivated influenza vaccine. TCRdb re-derived calls from the RT-PCR reads in MiXCR, one entry per CDR3 protein. The data contain around 570,000 distinct CDR3 sequences, 6% to 9% of them singletons. This sample comprised PBMCs from blood, obtained about 24 months after vaccination. These receptors came from a man between 50 and 69 years old who received an inactivated influenza vaccine.

Only a few counts were recorded for this clonotype. This chain links TRBV7-3 with TRBJ2-1, with TRBD2 matching 7 bases. The germline CDR1 and CDR2 sequences are SGHTA and FQGTGA. The CDR3 extends over 14 amino acids. Trimming took 4 bases from V and 10 from J; bases not matched to a gene: 10. The CDR3 DNA is TGTGCCAGCAGCTCCTACTTACTTAGCGGGGAGCAGTTCTTC. Its protein product is CASSSYLLSGEQFF.

This sequence joins TRBV11-2 and TRBJ2-3; the D is unclear. CDR1 SGHAT and CDR2 FQNNGV come from the germline V gene. The CDR3 length is 15 residues. With 3 bases removed from V and 1 base from J, the gap between germline ends came to 11 bases. For the CDR3, the DNA is TGTGCCAGCAGCTTTATGAGCCCCGGCACAGATACGCAGTATTTT. This codes for CASSFMSPGTDTQYF. Based on the CDR3 plus reference TRBV11-2 and TRBJ2-3, the full variable domain is EAGVAQSPRYKIIEKRQSVAFWCNPISGHATLYWYQQILGQGPKLLIQFQNNGVVDDSQLPKDRFSAERLKGVDSTLKIQPAKLEDSAVYLCASSFMSPGTDTQYFGPGTRLTVL.

This clonotype was observed at least ten times. The gene calls are TRBV28 and TRBJ2-1, with 10 nucleotides matching TRBD2. V lost 2 bases, J lost 0 bases, and 1 base stayed unmatched. The germline gives CDR1 MDHEN, CDR2 SYDVKM. There are 16 residues in the CDR3. In DNA, the CDR3 is TGTGCCAGCAGTTTAATAGCGGGAGGCTCCTACAATGAGCAGTTCTTC. This encodes CASSLIAGGSYNEQFF.

The V gene is TRBV29-1, the J gene TRBJ2-5; 10 bases align to TRBD1. J gave up 5 bases and V 0 bases, and 6 bases lay outside the gene matches. Germline V gene data show CDR1 as SQVTM and CDR2 as ANQGSEA. The CDR3 runs 15 residues. CDR3 region: CSVEDPDRGPETQYF. The CDR3 DNA is TGCAGCGTTGAAGACCCCGACAGGGGGCCGGAGACCCAGTACTTC.

V is TRBV20-1 and J is TRBJ2-3; 7 positions agree with TRBD1. The CDR3 extends over 15 amino acids. The germline V gene encodes CDR1 DFQATT and CDR2 SNEGSKA (reference sequence). With V trimmed by 1 base and J by 2 bases, 6 bases remained unmatched. CDR3 in amino acids: CSARVRTGDTDTQYF. The CDR3 DNA sequence: TGCAGTGCTAGAGTCCGGACAGGCGACACAGATACGCAGTATTTT.

This clonotype occurred a few times. The chain carries TRBV4-1 and TRBJ1-5; no clear D gene. The V end lost 4 bases, the J end lost 7 bases, and 11 bases lay between the germline ends. The CDR3 contains 13 residues. The germline V gene has CDR1 MGHRA and CDR2 YSYEKL. This chain's CDR3 is CASSRGLGQPQHF. CDR3 coding DNA: TGCGCCAGCAGCCGTGGGCTCGGGCAGCCCCAGCATTTT.

CDR3 nucleotide sequence: TGTGCCAGCAGCGCAACGATTCGAACCTATGGCTACACCTTC. Translating it yields CASSATIRTYGYTF. The chain links TRBV28 to TRBJ1-2; D remains ambiguous. This CDR3 region has 14 residues. V lost 6 bases, J lost 4 bases, and 15 bases lay in between. The V gene's germline CDR1 is MDHEN and CDR2 SYDVKM.

The CDR3 region has the DNA TGTGCCACCAGCAGCAGACACAAAGAGACCCAGTACTTC. Translation gives CATSSRHKETQYF. This chain links TRBV15 with TRBJ2-5, with D unresolved. The CDR3 is 13 residues long. The V end was cut by 3 bases, the J end by 3 bases, with 8 bases between. Germline lookup yields CDR1 LNHNV and CDR2 YYDKDF (reference sequence).

This clonotype was seen a handful of times. This chain links TRBV5-5 with TRBJ1-1, with TRBD1 matching over 10 bases. The CDR3 length is 15 residues. Germline V gene lookup returns CDR1 SGHKS and CDR2 YYEKEE (reference sequence). Trimming at V came to 2 bases and at J to 3 bases, leaving 4 bases not matched to a gene. In DNA, the CDR3 is TGTGCCAGCAGCTTTGGGGGACAGGGGTACACTGAAGCTTTCTTT. Amino acid sequence: CASSFGGQGYTEAFF.

The sample holds many counts of this clonotype. V and J are TRBV6-5 and TRBJ2-7; D perhaps matches TRBD2 (5 bases). The CDR3 has 18 residues. Trimming left V 2 bases short and J 7 bases short, with 27 bases between. Germline V gives CDR1 MNHEY, CDR2 SVGAGI. CDR3 in DNA: TGTGCCAGCAGTTACCCGACTATCGGGGATCCTTTGGTCTGGGAGCAGTACTTC. This gives the protein CASSYPTIGDPLVWEQYF.

This clonotype was seen a handful of times. This chain connects TRBV5-5 to TRBJ2-5; D call uncertain. Trimming took off 1 base at V and 0 bases at J, with 7 bases between the two ends. This CDR3 comprises 14 residues. Germline CDR1 SGHKS, CDR2 YYEKEE (reference sequence). The CDR3: CASSLKIYQETQYF. DNA of the CDR3: TGTGCCAGCAGCTTGAAAATTTACCAAGAGACCCAGTACTTC.

The table lists this clonotype with a few counts. V usage is TRBV29-1 and J usage is TRBJ2-2; TRBD1 might be the D (6 bases). The V gene lost 4 bases and the J gene lost 6 bases, with 9 bases spanning the gap. Germline CDR1 and CDR2: SQVTM and ANQGSEA. The CDR3 is 12 residues long. The CDR3 DNA reads as TGCAGCGTTGCTCAGGGGTCCGGGGAGCTGTTTTTT. Its translation: CSVAQGSGELFF.

This clonotype was picked up a small number of times. This sequence joins TRBV12-3 or TRBV12-4 and TRBJ2-1, with D tentatively TRBD1 (6 bases). CDR3 length equals 13 residues. V lost 7 bases to trimming and J lost 5 bases, with 12 bases between them. The chain's CDR3 is CASNRDADNEQFF. In DNA, the CDR3 is TGTGCCAGCAACAGGGATGCGGACAATGAGCAGTTCTTC.

This clonotype was observed at least ten times. The rearrangement uses TRBV7-9 and TRBJ2-7, with 8 nucleotides matching TRBD1. Per germline, CDR1 SEHNR and CDR2 FQNEAQ (reference sequence). This CDR3 spans 16 amino acids. Germline trimming cut 0 bases from V and 1 base from J; bases unmatched to any gene: 5. The CDR3 DNA reads as TGTGCCAGCAGCTTAGCATCGGGACAGGTGTCCTACGAGCAGTACTTC. Amino acid sequence: CASSLASGQVSYEQYF.

This clonotype was seen only a few times. The genes are TRBV6-1 and TRBJ2-5; either TRBD1 or TRBD2 may supply D (5 bases each). Trimming cost V 9 bases and J 4 bases, with 21 bases left between them. CDR1 is MNHNS, CDR2 SASEGT, per germline. There are 15 residues in the CDR3. The CDR3 nucleotides read TGTGCCAGGGACGGTATGAAGGGACCCCCAGAGACCCAGTACTTC. This sequence encodes CARDGMKGPPETQYF.

This clonotype was seen a few times. The chain joins TRBV4-2 to TRBJ2-1; D may be TRBD2 (6 bases). Per the germline V gene, CDR1 is LGHNA and CDR2 is YNFKEQ. The V and J ends lost 5 bases and 4 bases respectively, with 15 bases between them. This CDR3 comprises 15 residues. CDR3 nucleotides: TGTGCCAGCAGCTCCTCTAGCGCCGATTACAATGAGCAGTTCTTC. Protein: CASSSSSADYNEQFF.

This chain connects TRBV29-1 to TRBJ2-5; D is possibly TRBD1 (6 bases). The CDR3 totals 12 residues. Germline V CDR1 and CDR2: SQVTM, ANQGSEA. Trimming pared 8 bases from V and 5 bases from J, leaving 15 bases between. The CDR3 nucleotides read TGCAGCCAGTCTCAGGGGACCGAGACCCAGTACTTC. Its translation: CSQSQGTETQYF.

This clonotype has more than one count but fewer than ten. The chain joins TRBV5-6 to TRBJ1-1; 11 positions agree with TRBD1. In germline, CDR1 is SGHDT, CDR2 YYEEEE. CDR3 length: 14 amino acids. The junction had 3 bases not matched to a gene; V was cut back by 3 bases and J by 5 bases. CDR3 sequence: CASSSDRGLTEAFF. DNA for the CDR3: TGTGCCAGCAGCTCGGACAGGGGGCTAACTGAAGCTTTCTTT.

This chain connects TRBV2 to TRBJ2-5; D is perhaps TRBD1 (6 bases). CDR1 and CDR2 (germline): SNHLY, FYNNEI. Trimming took 4 bases from V and 6 from J, leaving 18 bases between them. The CDR3 covers 15 residues. The CDR3 region is CASSAAARDTQTQYF. Here the CDR3 DNA reads TGTGCCAGCAGTGCCGCGGCCCGGGACACTCAGACCCAGTACTTC.

The genes are TRBV6-5 and TRBJ1-3, with 7 bases identical to TRBD1. The CDR3 sequence is 16 residues long. Germline V gene sequence: CDR1 MNHEY, CDR2 SVGAGI. With 0 bases clipped from V and 3 bases from J, the junction kept 5 bases outside the gene matches. CDR3 coding DNA: TGTGCCAGCAGTTACTCGGGCAGGGGGGATGGAAACACCATATATTTT. Protein sequence: CASSYSGRGDGNTIYF.

There are a few counts of this clonotype. The chain recombines TRBV4-3 with TRBJ2-2; D remains unclear. V gave up 0 bases and J gave up 1 base, with 15 bases separating them. The CDR3 is made up of 18 amino acids. The germline V gene has CDR1 LGHNA and CDR2 YSLEER. CDR3 DNA sequence: TGCGCCAGCAGCCAAGATCCAAATTTAACAGTGAACACCGGGGAGCTGTTTTTT. This translates into CASSQDPNLTVNTGELFF.

The table lists this clonotype with many counts. The chain combines TRBV24-1 with TRBJ2-2, with D possibly called TRBD1 or TRBD2 (5 bases each). There are 17 residues in the CDR3. Germline V gene data show CDR1 as KGHDR and CDR2 as SFDVKD. Trimming cost V 0 bases and J 1 base, with 11 bases left between them. The CDR3 is CATSDLQMGENTGELFF. CDR3 sequence (DNA): TGTGCCACCAGTGATTTGCAAATGGGGGAGAACACCGGGGAGCTGTTTTTT.

This clonotype has a handful of counts. The CDR3 is CASNNRESGELFF. CDR3 nucleotide sequence: TGCGCCAGCAATAACAGGGAATCCGGGGAGCTGTTTTTT. This chain uses TRBV10-1 with TRBJ2-2, with D perhaps TRBD1 (6 bases). Trimming shortened V by 7 bases and J by 6 bases, and 12 bases separated the two germline ends. Germline CDR1 reads WNHNN; CDR2 reads SYGVQD (reference sequence). The CDR3 totals 13 residues.

This clonotype occurred many times. V gene TRBV11-2 combines with J gene TRBJ2-7, with TRBD2 matching over 8 bases. CDR3 length: 11 residues. Germline lookup yields CDR1 SGHAT and CDR2 FQNNGV. V shed 6 bases, J shed 5 bases, and the junction held 0 bases outside the gene matches. The CDR3 is CASRRGDEQYF. As DNA, the CDR3 is TGTGCCAGCAGGCGGGGGGACGAGCAGTACTTC.

This clonotype was seen only a few times. The rearrangement joins TRBV6-1 to TRBJ2-1; TRBD1 is a possible D gene (6 bases). The CDR3 loop spans 13 amino acids. Germline V gene sequence: CDR1 MNHNS, CDR2 SASEGT. V was trimmed by 7 bases and J by 6 bases, leaving 13 bases between them. The CDR3, as DNA: TGTGCCAGCACGGCAGGGGTAGGCAATGAGCAGTTCTTC. It yields the protein CASTAGVGNEQFF.

This clonotype was observed many times. This chain joins TRBV7-9 and TRBJ2-3; D remains unclear. Germline V gene data show CDR1 as SEHNR and CDR2 as FQNEAQ (reference sequence). V dropped 5 bases and J dropped 6 bases, with 9 bases sitting between them. This CDR3 is 12 amino acids long. The DNA for the CDR3 is TGTGCCAGCAGCCATACTGCGGATACGCAGTATTTT. Amino acids: CASSHTADTQYF.